This T cell receptor beta chain was captured in a study of cytomegalovirus exposure and HLA in healthy donors. The study's findings and limits: Certain indistinguishable V segments, among them TRBV6-2 and TRBV6-3, were excluded.

Trimming left V 6 bases short and J 2 bases short, with 22 bases between. From germline, CDR1 is SNHLY and CDR2 FYNNEI. There are 17 residues in the CDR3. The PCR used 60 Vbeta and 13 Jbeta primers. Profiled with immunoSEQ multiplex PCR; TCRdb holds only in-frame clones, not every one. The table lists about 200,000 clones, 80% to 90% of them singletons, with approximately 2.8% in the top ten. About this clone itself: Its antigen is unknown.

The sequenced material came from PBMCs. This sequence originates from a man younger than 40 in good health and CMV-seronegative. This chain links TRBV2 with TRBJ1-1; D possibly corresponds to TRBD1 (5 bases). Written as DNA, the CDR3 is TGTGCCAGCAGGGGCGGGATCGGGGGTGGAACCAACACTGAAGCTTTCTTT. Translating it yields CASRGGIGGGTNTEAFF.